The rows below give T cell receptor beta chains drawn from one sample of a study of cytomegalovirus exposure and HLA in healthy donors. Measured with immunoSEQ multiplex PCR; TCRdb has only the in-frame clones, and not every one. The sample lists about 140,000 clones, under 75% occurring once. The sequenced sample was PBMCs. The receptors come from a woman between 40 and 55 years old in good health and CMV-seronegative. The CDR3 runs from the conserved cysteine through the conserved F or W. The D gene is left open where the match is weak. Clone size is given for some rows only: seen once, a few or many times, or a class if the clone is expanded.

>TRBD1|TRBJ1-4|TRBV9|-|15
CASSLLGTGGEKLFF
TGTGCCAGCAGCTTACTCGGGACAGGAGGTGAAAAACTATTTTTT
>TRBD1|TRBJ1-1|TRBV6-1|few|17
CASSAPGQGRQNTEAFF
TGTGCCAGCAGTGCACCGGGACAGGGAAGACAGAACACTGAAGCTTTCTTT
>TRBD1|TRBJ2-7|TRBV5-1|-|14
CASSRTGMTYEQYF
TGCGCCAGCAGCCGGACAGGGATGACCTACGAGCAGTACTTC
>-|TRBJ2-7|TRBV5-1|-|14
CASTVSGSSYGQYF
TGCGCCAGCACCGTATCCGGGTCCTCCTACGGGCAGTACTTC
>-|TRBJ2-5|TRBV7-2|-|13
CASSPRGQETQYF
TGTGCCAGCAGCCCCCGGGGACAAGAGACCCAGTACTTC
>TRBD2|TRBJ2-1|TRBV7-8|-|15
CASSFRTSGGTEQFF
TGTGCCAGCAGCTTTCGGACTAGCGGGGGGACTGAGCAGTTCTTC
>TRBD2|TRBJ2-3|TRBV5-1|-|15
CASSSGLAGTDTQYF
TGCGCCAGCAGCTCCGGACTAGCTGGCACAGATACGCAGTATTTT
>TRBD1|TRBJ2-2|TRBV30|few|15
CAWTNAGTDTGELFF
TGTGCCTGGACCAACGCCGGGACAGACACCGGGGAGCTGTTTTTT
>-|TRBJ2-3|TRBV7-7|once|15
CASSFGKNRADTQYF
TGTGCCAGCAGCTTCGGAAAGAACAGGGCAGATACGCAGTATTTT
>-|TRBJ2-3|TRBV6-4|-|13
CATGEGHTDTQYF
TGTGCCACCGGAGAGGGACACACAGATACGCAGTATTTT
>TRBD1|TRBJ1-4|TRBV5-1|-|14
CASSFKGQDEKLFF
TGCGCCAGCAGCTTTAAGGGACAGGATGAAAAACTGTTTTTT
>TRBD1|TRBJ1-5|TRBV28|-|16
CASSLKGQFMHQPQHF
TGTGCCAGCAGTTTAAAGGGACAGTTTATGCATCAGCCCCAGCATTTT
>-|TRBJ1-2|TRBV7-2|-|13
CASSPLRARGYTF
TGTGCCAGCAGCCCCTTGAGGGCTCGGGGCTACACCTTC
>TRBD1|TRBJ1-6|TRBV25-1|few|15
CASSGGTGVNSPLHF
TGTGCCAGCAGTGGAGGGACAGGAGTTAATTCACCCCTCCACTTT
>TRBD1|TRBJ1-6|TRBV7-2|once|15
CASSFDRAYNSPLHF
TGTGCCAGCAGCTTTGACAGGGCCTATAATTCACCCCTCCACTTT
>-|TRBJ2-7|TRBV2|-|17
CASSGGETGRPNYEQYF
TGTGCCAGCAGCGGGGGGGAGACAGGGCGGCCCAATTACGAGCAGTACTTC
>TRBD1|TRBJ1-4|TRBV27|many|14
CASTKTGLNEKLFF
TGTGCCAGCACCAAGACAGGGCTTAATGAAAAACTGTTTTTT
>-|TRBJ2-2|TRBV4-1|few|18
CASSQPITRRHPTGELFF
TGCGCCAGCAGCCAACCTATCACACGCAGACACCCAACCGGGGAGCTGTTTTTT
>TRBD2|TRBJ2-1|TRBV7-9|-|19
CASSLALAGGLVNDNEQFF
TGTGCCAGCAGCTTAGCCCTAGCGGGGGGCCTCGTTAATGACAATGAGCAGTTCTTC
>-|TRBJ2-2|TRBV7-6|-|15
CASSLSGHYTGELFF
TGTGCCAGCAGCCTATCGGGACATTATACCGGGGAGCTGTTTTTT
>-|TRBJ1-5|TRBV2|few|13
CASRAGYNQPQHF
TGTGCCAGCAGGGCGGGTTACAATCAGCCCCAGCATTTT
>TRBD1|TRBJ1-1|TRBV5-6|-|15
CASSLNRGMNTEAFF
TGTGCCAGCAGCTTGAACAGGGGTATGAACACTGAAGCTTTCTTT
>-|TRBJ2-3|TRBV20-1|-|11
CSASREAPQYF
TGCAGTGCTAGTCGCGAGGCCCCGCAGTATTTT
>TRBD2|TRBJ2-5|TRBV5-1|-|15
CASSLVAGGQETQYF
TGCGCCAGCAGCTTGGTAGCGGGGGGCCAAGAGACCCAGTACTTC
>TRBD1|TRBJ2-4|TRBV7-9|-|19
CASSAPGQGESLAKNIQYF
TGTGCCAGCAGCGCCCCGGGACAGGGGGAATCCCTAGCCAAAAACATTCAGTACTTC
>TRBD1|TRBJ2-5|TRBV18|-|14
CASSDRTGVETQYF
TGTGCCAGCTCAGACAGAACAGGGGTGGAGACCCAGTACTTC
>-|TRBJ1-1|TRBV7-8|-|15
CASSLYTGMNAEAFF
TGTGCCAGCAGCTTATATACAGGGATGAACGCTGAAGCTTTCTTT
>-|TRBJ1-6|TRBV4-1|few|12
CASSHMRGPLHF
TGCGCCAGCAGCCATATGAGAGGACCCCTCCACTTT
>-|TRBJ2-7|TRBV11-3|-|13
CASSLLQDYEQYF
TGTGCCAGCAGCCTACTCCAGGATTACGAGCAGTACTTC
>-|TRBJ1-6|TRBV7-9|few|14
CASSPASGESPLHF
TGTGCCAGCAGCCCAGCCTCGGGGGAATCACCCCTCCACTTT
>TRBD1|TRBJ1-1|TRBV6-6|-|13
CASQTGTSGKAFF
TGTGCCAGCCAGACAGGGACATCGGGAAAAGCTTTCTTT
>-|TRBJ2-1|TRBV28|-|14
CASSSGGGLNEQFF
TGTGCCAGCAGTTCGGGGGGCGGATTGAATGAGCAGTTCTTC
>-|TRBJ1-5|TRBV13|-|14
CASSLTGDNQPQHF
TGTGCCAGCAGCTTAACGGGGGACAATCAGCCCCAGCATTTT
>-|TRBJ2-1|TRBV7-3|once|16
CASSLKPRGTHDEQFF
TGTGCCAGCAGCTTAAAACCGAGGGGGACACACGATGAGCAGTTCTTC
>TRBD1|TRBJ1-4|TRBV30|once|14
CAWTSTGAGEKLFF
TGTGCCTGGACCTCGACAGGGGCGGGCGAAAAACTGTTTTTT
>TRBD2|TRBJ2-1|TRBV27|few|18
CASSPSGLAGGTYNEQFF
TGTGCCAGCAGTCCTTCGGGACTAGCGGGGGGGACCTACAATGAGCAGTTCTTC
>-|TRBJ2-7|TRBV27|-|15
CASSLNGQGEDEQYF
TGTGCCAGCAGTTTAAACGGGCAGGGGGAGGACGAGCAGTACTTC
>-|TRBJ2-3|TRBV4-1|-|13
CASSQQGTDTQYF
TGCGCCAGCAGCCAACAGGGGACAGATACGCAGTATTTT
>-|TRBJ2-2|TRBV30|-|18
CAWSVPRVRTVDTGELFF
TGTGCCTGGAGTGTCCCTCGAGTTAGGACAGTCGACACCGGGGAGCTGTTTTTT
>TRBD1|TRBJ1-2|TRBV6-5|-|13
CASSYEGARGYTF
TGTGCCAGCAGTTACGAGGGGGCGCGAGGCTACACCTTC
>TRBD2|TRBJ2-1|TRBV25-1|-|17
CASSRRSSGGSYNEQFF
TGTGCCAGCAGTCGGAGGAGTAGCGGGGGCTCCTACAATGAGCAGTTCTTC
>-|TRBJ2-7|TRBV6-1|-|15
CASSEEAARVYEQYF
TGTGCCAGCAGTGAAGAGGCAGCGCGGGTCTACGAGCAGTACTTC
>TRBD1|TRBJ2-7|TRBV9|-|16
CASSVAPRTGEDEQYF
TGTGCCAGCAGCGTAGCACCGAGGACAGGGGAAGACGAGCAGTACTTC
>-|TRBJ1-4|TRBV2|few|14
CASSRGGPNEKLFF
TGTGCCAGCAGTCGCGGAGGACCTAATGAAAAACTGTTTTTT
>-|TRBJ1-2|TRBV4-1|-|14
CASSQEERAGGYTF
TGCGCCAGCAGCCAAGAAGAGCGGGCTGGAGGCTACACCTTC
>-|TRBJ2-3|TRBV19|once|13
CASRYGLTDTQYF
TGTGCCAGCCGTTACGGACTCACAGATACGCAGTATTTT
>-|TRBJ2-3|TRBV7-3|-|14
CASSSSGATDTQYF
TGTGCCAGCAGCTCCTCTGGGGCCACAGATACGCAGTATTTT
>-|TRBJ1-2|TRBV5-6|-|14
CASSPDAGADGYTF
TGTGCCAGCAGCCCGGACGCTGGGGCAGATGGCTACACCTTC
>TRBD1|TRBJ2-7|TRBV7-9|few|14
CASSGTGSSYEQYF
TGTGCCAGCAGTGGGACAGGGAGTTCCTACGAGCAGTACTTC
>-|TRBJ1-5|TRBV10-2|-|14
CASSRSTEDQPQHF
TGCGCCAGCAGCCGTTCGACAGAAGATCAGCCCCAGCATTTT
>-|TRBJ1-2|TRBV14|few|13
CASSQAGIGGYTF
TGTGCCAGCAGCCAAGCGGGGATCGGTGGCTACACCTTC
>-|TRBJ1-1|TRBV7-2|-|13
CASSAQQGTEAFF
TGTGCCAGCAGCGCGCAACAGGGCACTGAAGCTTTCTTT
>-|TRBJ2-7|TRBV6-1|few|13
CASSGQTGYEQYF
TGTGCCAGCTCCGGACAGACTGGCTACGAGCAGTACTTC
>TRBD2|TRBJ2-6|TRBV6-8|-|19
CASSYRFLAGGSGANVLTF
TGTGCCAGCAGTTACCGGTTCCTAGCGGGGGGCTCTGGGGCCAACGTCCTGACTTTC
>-|TRBJ1-3|TRBV7-3|-|16
CASSPRHAGSGNTIYF
TGTGCCAGCAGTCCCCGACACGCCGGTTCTGGAAACACCATATATTTT
>TRBD1|TRBJ1-1|TRBV19|-|16
CASSGYRGHGNTEAFF
TGTGCCAGTAGTGGCTACAGGGGGCACGGGAACACTGAAGCTTTCTTT
>TRBD1|TRBJ1-1|TRBV7-2|few|14
CASSLGQGNTEAFF
TGTGCCAGCAGCTTAGGACAGGGGAATACTGAAGCTTTCTTT
>-|TRBJ2-5|TRBV5-1|-|12
CASSLAQETQYF
TGCGCCAGCAGTCTGGCCCAAGAGACCCAGTACTTC
>TRBD2|TRBJ2-3|TRBV30|-|12
CAWSSSGDTQYF
TGTGCCTGGAGTTCTAGCGGGGATACGCAGTATTTT